Below, 22 T cell receptor beta chains from the same sample are listed, as sequenced in a study of T cells in Graves' hyperthyroidism and ophthalmopathy (dated by TCRdb to the late 2010s). The library was obtained by multiplex PCR. The listed sequencing device is Illumina HiSeq 2000. The TCR beta CDR3 regions were amplified from the RNA transcripts. For the first round of RT-PCR on the TCR CDR3, the HTBI primer set was used together with the Qiagen OneStep RT-PCR kit. The public reads were quality trimmed at Q25 with fastp and then assembled into clones with MiXCR by TCRdb, keeping productive beta chains. A single entry per CDR3 protein holds the most common genes and DNA from its merged rows. The sample yields 600,000 to 850,000 distinct CDR3 sequences; 15% to 20% were counted once. The ten largest account for approximately 15% of the sample. The material sequenced was blood. These receptors were obtained from a woman aged 45-59 years with Graves' hyperthyroidism that later progressed to Graves' ophthalmopathy.

This clonotype was recorded a few times. This chain uses TRBV10-3 with TRBJ2-7, with a possible D match to TRBD1 (5 bases). Trimming removed 3 bases from V and 4 bases from J, with 10 bases in between. The CDR3 extends over 13 amino acids. Germline loops: CDR1 ENHRY, CDR2 SYGVKD. This chain's CDR3 is CAISESRVYEQYF. CDR3 bases: TGTGCCATCAGTGAATCCAGGGTGTACGAGCAGTACTTC.

This clonotype was detected a few times. CDR3 amino acids: CASSETTTGVRTGELFF. The DNA for the CDR3 is TGTGCCAGCAGTGAAACCACGACAGGGGTTCGGACCGGGGAGCTGTTTTTT. The V call is TRBV25-1, the J call TRBJ2-2, with TRBD1 matching over 8 bases. The CDR3 is made up of 17 amino acids. The V and J ends lost 2 bases and 5 bases, in that order; junction bases with no gene match: 10. The germline gives CDR1 MGHDK, CDR2 SYGVNS.

This clonotype has a count of ten or more. The chain employs TRBV3-1 and TRBJ2-7; possibly TRBD1 for D (6 bases). This CDR3 comprises 14 residues. V was pared by 4 bases and J by 3 bases, with 13 bases between. Germline CDR1 LGHDT, CDR2 YNNKEL (reference sequence). The DNA of the CDR3 is TGTGCCAGCAGCCCGGACAGAACAGTCTACGAGCAGTACTTC. Its translation is CASSPDRTVYEQYF.

This clonotype was detected ten times or more. This rearrangement joins TRBV3-1 to TRBJ2-3; possibly TRBD2 for D (5 bases). V shed 1 base and J shed 2 bases, with 19 bases lying between them. CDR1 is LGHDT and CDR2 is YNNKEL in the germline V gene (reference sequence). The CDR3 loop spans 18 amino acids. CDR3 protein: CASSQGIASLSYTDTQYF. Written as DNA, the CDR3 is TGTGCCAGCAGCCAAGGAATCGCTAGCCTTTCTTACACAGATACGCAGTATTTT.

V and J are TRBV12-3 or TRBV12-4 and TRBJ2-2; TRBD2 is a possible D gene (7 bases). The CDR3 runs 18 residues. Trimming took 1 base from V and 0 from J, leaving 15 bases between them. The CDR3 bases are TGTGCCAGCAGTTTAGAGAAGGGGGGGGCCGCGAACACCGGGGAGCTGTTTTTT. It codes for CASSLEKGGAANTGELFF.

This clonotype occurred many times. The rearrangement uses TRBV5-1 and TRBJ2-7; 8 bases line up with TRBD2. CDR1 is SGHRS and CDR2 is YFSETQ in the germline V gene. This CDR3 comprises 16 residues. After removal of 0 bases from V and 0 bases from J, the junction contained 5 bases not matched to a gene. CDR3 bases: TGCGCCAGCAGCTTGGTCCAGCGGGGGTTCTCCTACGAGCAGTACTTC. As protein: CASSLVQRGFSYEQYF.

The gene calls are TRBV7-9 and TRBJ2-3; 7 bases map to TRBD1. Looked up from germline, CDR1 is SEHNR and CDR2 is FQNEAQ (reference sequence). This CDR3 has 16 amino acids. V lost 2 bases, J lost 2 bases, and 7 bases stayed unmatched. The CDR3: CASSLPRTGDTDTQYF. The CDR3 nucleotides read TGTGCCAGCAGCTTACCCCGGACAGGAGACACAGATACGCAGTATTTT.

The CDR3 protein is CASSYVAGGHNEQFF. For the CDR3, the DNA is TGTGCCAGCAGTTACGTGGCGGGGGGGCACAATGAGCAGTTCTTC. V usage is TRBV6-2 or TRBV6-3 and J usage is TRBJ2-1; 9 nucleotides line up with TRBD2. The CDR3 sequence is 15 residues long. CDR1 MNHEY and CDR2 SVGEGT come from the germline V gene. The ends lost 2 bases at V and 5 bases at J; junction bases unmatched: 4.

In this sample, this clonotype turned up many times. This chain links TRBV11-2 with TRBJ1-1; D perhaps matches TRBD1 (5 bases). Trimming left V 1 base short and J 4 bases short, with 13 bases between. This CDR3 is 15 amino acids long. Germline-derived CDR1 and CDR2 are SGHAT and FQNNGV. The CDR3 spells CASSLAGAGGTEAFF. DNA for the CDR3: TGTGCCAGCAGCTTAGCCGGGGCGGGCGGCACTGAAGCTTTCTTT.

This clonotype occurred a few times. V usage is TRBV19 and J usage is TRBJ1-2; the D gene is possibly TRBD1 (6 bases). The CDR3 covers 13 residues. The germline V gene encodes CDR1 LNHDA and CDR2 SQIVND (reference sequence). Trimming took 7 bases from V and 7 from J, leaving 16 bases between them. The CDR3 DNA reads as TGTGCCAGTACGAACAGGGTCGTCATTGGCTACACCTTC. It encodes CASTNRVVIGYTF. Together with reference TRBV19 and TRBJ1-2, the CDR3 gives the full variable domain: DGGITQSPKYLFRKEGQNVTLSCEQNLNHDAMYWYRQDPGQGLRLIYYSQIVNDFQKGDIAEGYSVSREKKESFPLTVTSAQKNPTAFYLCASTNRVVIGYTFGSGTRLTVV.

This clonotype has just a few counts. The CDR3 DNA is TGCGCCAGCAGTGGAGGGCGGGGGGGCTTAGACACCGGGGAGCTGTTTTTT. Amino acid sequence: CASSGGRGGLDTGELFF. V is TRBV10-2 and J is TRBJ2-2; TRBD2 matches at 9 bases. CDR1 and CDR2 from the germline V gene are WSHSY and SAAADI. V shed 4 bases, J shed 3 bases, and the junction held 9 bases outside the gene matches. The CDR3 totals 17 residues.

This clonotype was observed many times. The chain combines TRBV6-1 with TRBJ2-5; D may be TRBD1 (6 bases). V lost 6 bases, J lost 5 bases, and 19 bases lay in between. The CDR3 covers 15 residues. Germline CDR1 is MNHNS and CDR2 is SASEGT. This chain's CDR3 is CASSVGTTQGETQYF. CDR3 nucleotide sequence: TGTGCCAGCAGCGTCGGGACAACCCAAGGGGAGACCCAGTACTTC.

This clonotype was seen at least ten times. The V gene is TRBV6-1, the J gene TRBJ1-1, with 8 bases fitting TRBD1. J lost 1 base, V lost 5 bases, and 9 bases had no gene match. The germline CDR1 and CDR2 sequences are MNHNS and SASEGT. The length of the CDR3 is 16 residues. The CDR3 loop reads CASSTSGTGPNTEAFF. As DNA, the CDR3 is TGTGCCAGCAGTACGTCCGGGACAGGACCGAACACTGAAGCTTTCTTT.

This chain joins TRBV15 and TRBJ1-1, with D perhaps TRBD1 (5 bases). Per the germline V gene, CDR1 is LNHNV and CDR2 is YYDKDF (reference sequence). This CDR3 has 13 amino acids. The germline V and J ends were trimmed by 4 bases and 5 bases, with 11 bases remaining between them. CDR3 protein: CATSTTRETEAFF. CDR3 DNA sequence: TGTGCCACCAGCACCACCAGGGAAACTGAAGCTTTCTTT.

As regards this clonotype: The junction and the germline gene differ at one end; a read error may be behind it. The genes are TRBV10-2 and TRBJ2-5; the D is unclear. From germline, CDR1 is WSHSY and CDR2 SAAADI. The CDR3 loop spans 14 amino acids. The CDR3 reads CASSESPRQETQHF. The CDR3 DNA reads as TGCGCCAGCAGTGAGTCCCCTAGACAAGAGACCCAGCACTTC.

This clonotype was observed at least ten times. The chain combines TRBV30 with TRBJ1-5; no definite D call. The CDR3 covers 14 residues. The germline CDR1 and CDR2 sequences are GTSNPN and SVGIG (reference sequence). V was pared by 0 bases and J by 2 bases, with 8 bases between. The CDR3 spells CAWSVKGGNQPQHF. CDR3 bases: TGTGCCTGGAGTGTAAAGGGTGGCAATCAGCCCCAGCATTTT.

The CDR3: CASSSGTGYQETQYF. The CDR3 bases are TGCGCCAGCAGCTCCGGGACAGGGTACCAAGAGACCCAGTACTTC. V and J are TRBV5-1 and TRBJ2-5; 9 positions agree with TRBD1. V was clipped by 3 bases and J by 0 bases; unmatched bases: 3. Germline V gives CDR1 SGHRS, CDR2 YFSETQ. This CDR3 region has 15 residues.

The chain uses TRBV30 and TRBJ1-5; D is unresolved. The ends were cut back, 1 base at V and 6 bases at J, with 13 bases in the middle. This CDR3 is built from 14 residues. CDR1 and CDR2 from the germline V gene are GTSNPN and SVGIG (reference sequence). DNA of the CDR3: TGTGCCTGGAGTGATGGCAGGTCAGGTCAGCCCCAGCATTTT. The encoded protein is CAWSDGRSGQPQHF. The whole variable domain, remainder taken from reference TRBV30 and TRBJ1-5, is SQTIHQWPATLVQPVGSPLSLECTVEGTSNPNLYWYRQAAGRGLQLLFYSVGIGQISSEVPQNLSASRPQDRQFILSSKKLLLSDSGFYLCAWSDGRSGQPQHFGDGTRLSIL.

Many counts were recorded for this clonotype. The rearrangement joins TRBV7-2 to TRBJ1-1; D ambiguous. The CDR3 is 13 amino acids. Germline lookup yields CDR1 SGHTA and CDR2 FQGNSA. Trimming shortened V by 4 bases and J by 5 bases, and 11 bases separated the two germline ends. The CDR3 region has the DNA TGTGCCAGCAGCTGGGCACCGTTGACTGAAGCTTTCTTT. This sequence encodes CASSWAPLTEAFF.

Only a few counts were recorded for this clonotype. The chain combines TRBV5-1 with TRBJ2-5; D may correspond to TRBD1 or TRBD2 (5 bases each). From germline, CDR1 is SGHRS and CDR2 YFSETQ. The CDR3 contains 17 residues. The ends were cut back, 1 base at V and 0 bases at J, with 16 bases in the middle. The CDR3 DNA is TGCGCCAGCAGCTTGCTCAGTCAGGGAGAGTACCAAGAGACCCAGTACTTC. Translating it yields CASSLLSQGEYQETQYF.

This clonotype was recorded a few times. This chain links TRBV7-9 with TRBJ2-3; D remains unclear. Germline CDR1 SEHNR, CDR2 FQNEAQ (reference sequence). The CDR3 has 14 amino acids. The V and J ends lost 5 bases and 0 bases respectively, with 9 bases between them. The CDR3 sequence: CASSPLGSTDTQYF. The CDR3 DNA reads as TGTGCCAGCAGCCCCCTGGGGAGCACAGATACGCAGTATTTT.

This clonotype was observed at least ten times. The CDR3 DNA reads TGTGCCAGCAGTTCGACGACAGATTCACCCCTCCACTTT. This codes for CASSSTTDSPLHF. V is TRBV12-3 or TRBV12-4 and J is TRBJ1-6, with TRBD1 as a possible D gene (5 bases). V was cut by 4 bases and J by 8 bases, with 9 bases left in between. The CDR3 spans 13 residues.